The clone carrying this T cell receptor (beta chain) was found once. What it recognizes is unknown. A read error is likely here: a far larger clone is one base away. Trimming removed 5 bases at V and 0 bases at J, with 5 bases between. CDR3 size: 13 residues. CDR1 is MNHEY, CDR2 SVGAGI, per germline. This record belongs to a study of cytomegalovirus exposure and HLA in healthy donors. An approximately 130-subject validation cohort, separate from the 666-subject first cohort, supplied the donors. General study findings and limits: The authors confirmed in vitro that three CMV-associated chains were specific for CMV antigens. Many donors shared some public TCRs, even though most TCR sequences were rare.

Using immunoSEQ multiplex PCR, the repertoire was profiled, and TCRdb retains in-frame clones only, with some absent. The sample consists of a few hundred thousand clones, 65% to 85% of them appearing once. The chain joins TRBV6-5 to TRBJ2-1; D gene uncertain. The origin of this receptor is a woman in her thirties in good health and CMV-seropositive. Sequenced: PBMCs. The CDR3 loop is CASSKSSYNEQFF. The DNA for the CDR3 is TGTGCCAGCAGTAAGAGCTCCTACAATGAGCAGTTCTTC.